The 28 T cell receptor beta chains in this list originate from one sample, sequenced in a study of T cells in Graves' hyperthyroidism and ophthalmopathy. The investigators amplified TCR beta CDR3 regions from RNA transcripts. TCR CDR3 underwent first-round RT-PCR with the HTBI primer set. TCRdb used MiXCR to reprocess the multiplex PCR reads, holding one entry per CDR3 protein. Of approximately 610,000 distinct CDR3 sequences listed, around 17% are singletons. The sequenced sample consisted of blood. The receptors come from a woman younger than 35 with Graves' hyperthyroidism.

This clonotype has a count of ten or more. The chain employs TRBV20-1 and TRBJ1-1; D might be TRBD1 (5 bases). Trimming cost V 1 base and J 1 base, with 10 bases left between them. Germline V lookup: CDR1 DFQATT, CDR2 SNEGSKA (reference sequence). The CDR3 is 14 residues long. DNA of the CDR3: TGCAGTGCTAGAGCGGGGGGGGAGAACACTGAAGCTTTCTTT. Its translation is CSARAGGENTEAFF.

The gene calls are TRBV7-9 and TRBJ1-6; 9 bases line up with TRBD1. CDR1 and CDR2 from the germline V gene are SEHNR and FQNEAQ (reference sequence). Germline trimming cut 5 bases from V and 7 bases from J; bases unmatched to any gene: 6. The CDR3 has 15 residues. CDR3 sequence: CASSLLTGGNSPLHF. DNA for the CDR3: TGTGCCAGCAGCCTTCTTACAGGGGGCAATTCACCCCTCCACTTT.

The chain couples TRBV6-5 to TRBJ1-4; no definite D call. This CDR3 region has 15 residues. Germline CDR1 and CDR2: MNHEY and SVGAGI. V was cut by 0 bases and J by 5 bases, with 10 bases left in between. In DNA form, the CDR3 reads TGTGCCAGCAGTTACTCGGCAGGAGGGAATGAAAAACTGTTTTTT. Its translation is CASSYSAGGNEKLFF.

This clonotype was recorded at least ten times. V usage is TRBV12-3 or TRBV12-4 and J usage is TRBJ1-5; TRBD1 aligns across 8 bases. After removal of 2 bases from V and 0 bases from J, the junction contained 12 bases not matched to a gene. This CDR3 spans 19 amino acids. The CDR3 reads CASSLRQGTVSYSNQPQHF. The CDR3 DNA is TGTGCCAGCAGTTTAAGACAGGGGACCGTCTCCTATAGCAATCAGCCCCAGCATTTT.

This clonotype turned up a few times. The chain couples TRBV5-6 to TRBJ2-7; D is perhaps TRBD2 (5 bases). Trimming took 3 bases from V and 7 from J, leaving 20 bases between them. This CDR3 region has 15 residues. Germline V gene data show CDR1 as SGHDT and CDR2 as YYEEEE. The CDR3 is CASSYPGLPVWEQYF. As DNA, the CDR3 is TGTGCCAGCAGCTACCCCGGACTGCCGGTCTGGGAGCAGTACTTC.

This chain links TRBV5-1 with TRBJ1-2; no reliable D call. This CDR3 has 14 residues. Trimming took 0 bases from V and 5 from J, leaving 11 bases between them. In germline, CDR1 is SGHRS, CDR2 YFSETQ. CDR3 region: CASSLVPATYGYTF. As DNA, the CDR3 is TGCGCCAGCAGCTTGGTTCCAGCTACTTATGGCTACACCTTC. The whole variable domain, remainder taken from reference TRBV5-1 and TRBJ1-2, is KAGVTQTPRYLIKTRGQQVTLSCSPISGHRSVSWYQQTPGQGLQFLFEYFSETQRNKGNFPGRFSGRQFSNSRSEMNVSTLELGDSALYLCASSLVPATYGYTFGSGTRLTVV.

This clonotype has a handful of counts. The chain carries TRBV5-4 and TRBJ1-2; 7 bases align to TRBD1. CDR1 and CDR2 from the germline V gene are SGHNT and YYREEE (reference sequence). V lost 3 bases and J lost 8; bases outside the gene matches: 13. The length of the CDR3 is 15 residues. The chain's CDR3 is CASSSSSTGTAGYTF. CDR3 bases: TGTGCCAGCAGCTCCTCATCCACCGGGACAGCGGGCTACACCTTC.

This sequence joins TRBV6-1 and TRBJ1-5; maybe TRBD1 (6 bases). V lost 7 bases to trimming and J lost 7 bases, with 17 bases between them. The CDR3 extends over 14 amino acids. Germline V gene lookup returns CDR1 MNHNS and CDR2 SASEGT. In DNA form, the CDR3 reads TGTGCCAGCAACTCTCGAGGGGGGGACCAGCCCCAGCATTTT. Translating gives CASNSRGGDQPQHF.

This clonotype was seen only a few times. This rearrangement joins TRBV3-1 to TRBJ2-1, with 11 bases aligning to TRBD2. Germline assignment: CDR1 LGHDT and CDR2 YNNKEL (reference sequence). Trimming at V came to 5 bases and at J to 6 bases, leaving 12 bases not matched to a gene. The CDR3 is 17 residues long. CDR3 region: CASSTNSGTSGSNEQFF. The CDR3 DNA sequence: TGTGCCAGCAGCACGAACTCCGGGACTAGCGGCTCCAATGAGCAGTTCTTC.

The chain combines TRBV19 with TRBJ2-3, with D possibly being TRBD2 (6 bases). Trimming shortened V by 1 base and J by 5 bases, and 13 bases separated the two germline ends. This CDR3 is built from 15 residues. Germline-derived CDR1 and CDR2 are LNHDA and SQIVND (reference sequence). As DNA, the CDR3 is TGTGCCAGTAGTATAGCTAGCCCCGGGGGAGATACGCAGTATTTT. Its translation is CASSIASPGGDTQYF.

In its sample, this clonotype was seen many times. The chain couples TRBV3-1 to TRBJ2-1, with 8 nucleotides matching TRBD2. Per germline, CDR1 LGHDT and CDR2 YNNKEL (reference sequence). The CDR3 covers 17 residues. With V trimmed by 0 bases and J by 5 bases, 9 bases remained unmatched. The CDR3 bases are TGTGCCAGCAGCCAAGATCGTGGGGTAGCGGGACACAATGAGCAGTTCTTC. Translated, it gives CASSQDRGVAGHNEQFF.

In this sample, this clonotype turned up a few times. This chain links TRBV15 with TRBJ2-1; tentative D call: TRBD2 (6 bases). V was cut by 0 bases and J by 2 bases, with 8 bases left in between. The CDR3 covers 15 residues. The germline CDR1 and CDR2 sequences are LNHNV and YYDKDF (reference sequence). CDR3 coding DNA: TGTGCCACCAGCAGAGACACGGGAGCCTACAATGAGCAGTTCTTC. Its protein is CATSRDTGAYNEQFF.

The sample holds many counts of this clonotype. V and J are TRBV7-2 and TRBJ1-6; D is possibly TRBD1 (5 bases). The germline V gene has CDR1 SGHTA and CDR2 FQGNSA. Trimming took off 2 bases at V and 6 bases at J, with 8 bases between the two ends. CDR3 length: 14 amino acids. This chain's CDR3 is CASSLQGSNSPLHF. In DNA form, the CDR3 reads TGTGCCAGCAGCTTACAGGGTAGTAATTCACCCCTCCACTTT.

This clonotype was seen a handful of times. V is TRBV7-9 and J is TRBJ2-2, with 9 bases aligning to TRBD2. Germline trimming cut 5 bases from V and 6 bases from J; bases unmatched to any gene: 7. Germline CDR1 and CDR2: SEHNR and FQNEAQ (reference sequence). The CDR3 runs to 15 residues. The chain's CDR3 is CASSRPSGTAGELFF. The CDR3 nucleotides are TGTGCCAGCAGCCGGCCTAGCGGGACCGCCGGGGAGCTGTTTTTT.

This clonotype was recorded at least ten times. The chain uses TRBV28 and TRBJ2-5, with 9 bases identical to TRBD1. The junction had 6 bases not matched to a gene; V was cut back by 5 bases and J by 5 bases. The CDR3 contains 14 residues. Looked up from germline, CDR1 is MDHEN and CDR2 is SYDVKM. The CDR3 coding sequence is TGTGCCAGCAGTCCCACAGGGGGCTCGGAGACCCAGTACTTC. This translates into CASSPTGGSETQYF.

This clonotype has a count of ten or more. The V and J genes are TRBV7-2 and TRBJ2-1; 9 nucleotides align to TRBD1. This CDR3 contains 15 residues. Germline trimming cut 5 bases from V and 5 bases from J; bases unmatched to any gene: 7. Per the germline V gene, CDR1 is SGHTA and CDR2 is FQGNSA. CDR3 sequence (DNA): TGTGCCAGCAGCCCTGGACAGGGGAGTAACAATGAGCAGTTCTTC. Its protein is CASSPGQGSNNEQFF.

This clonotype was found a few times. The CDR3 spells CASSITANEQFF. CDR3 in DNA: TGTGCCAGTAGTATAACCGCTAATGAGCAGTTCTTC. The chain has TRBV19 and TRBJ2-1; D is undetermined. This CDR3 has 12 residues. Germline assignment: CDR1 LNHDA and CDR2 SQIVND (reference sequence). The germline V and J ends were trimmed by 2 bases and 7 bases, with 6 bases remaining between them.

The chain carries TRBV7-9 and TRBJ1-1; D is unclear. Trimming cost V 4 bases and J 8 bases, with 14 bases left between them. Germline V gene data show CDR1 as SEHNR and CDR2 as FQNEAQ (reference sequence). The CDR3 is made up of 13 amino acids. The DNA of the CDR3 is TGTGCCAGCAGCTCGGATGCCGGACGGGAAGCTTTCTTT. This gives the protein CASSSDAGREAFF.

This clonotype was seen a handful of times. The CDR3: CASSVVAGGPDTQYF. The CDR3 bases are TGTGCCAGCAGCGTAGTGGCGGGGGGGCCTGATACGCAGTATTTT. The gene calls are TRBV9 and TRBJ2-3; 9 bases are shared with TRBD2. J lost 6 bases, V lost 0 bases, and 5 bases had no gene match. The germline V gene has CDR1 SGDLS and CDR2 YYNGEE. The CDR3 sequence is 15 residues long.

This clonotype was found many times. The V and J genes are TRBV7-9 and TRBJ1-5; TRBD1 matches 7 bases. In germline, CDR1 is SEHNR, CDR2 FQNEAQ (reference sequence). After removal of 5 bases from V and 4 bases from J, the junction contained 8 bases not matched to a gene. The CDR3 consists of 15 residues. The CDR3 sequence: CASSPGTAINQPQHF. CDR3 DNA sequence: TGTGCCAGCAGCCCCGGGACAGCGATTAATCAGCCCCAGCATTTT.

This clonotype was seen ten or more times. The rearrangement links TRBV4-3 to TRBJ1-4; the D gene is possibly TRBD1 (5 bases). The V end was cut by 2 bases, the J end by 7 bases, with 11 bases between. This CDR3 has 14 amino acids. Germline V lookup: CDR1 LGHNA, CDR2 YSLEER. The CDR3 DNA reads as TGCGCCAGCAGCCAACAGGGAGGGAGTGAAAAACTGTTTTTT. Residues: CASSQQGGSEKLFF.

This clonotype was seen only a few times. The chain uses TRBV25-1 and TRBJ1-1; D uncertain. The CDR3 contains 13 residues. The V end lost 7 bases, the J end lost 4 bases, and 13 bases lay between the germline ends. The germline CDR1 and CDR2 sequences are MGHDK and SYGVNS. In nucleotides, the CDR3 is TGTGCCAGCACCCCAGGTTCACCCACTGAAGCTTTCTTT. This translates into CASTPGSPTEAFF.

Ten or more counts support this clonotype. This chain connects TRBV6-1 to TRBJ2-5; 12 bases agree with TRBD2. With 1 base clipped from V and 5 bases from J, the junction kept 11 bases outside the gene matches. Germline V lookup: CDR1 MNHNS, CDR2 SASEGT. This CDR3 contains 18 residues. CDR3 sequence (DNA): TGTGCCAGCAGTGAAGTTGCGACTAGCGGGAGAGGGCGGGAGACCCAGTACTTC. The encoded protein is CASSEVATSGRGRETQYF.

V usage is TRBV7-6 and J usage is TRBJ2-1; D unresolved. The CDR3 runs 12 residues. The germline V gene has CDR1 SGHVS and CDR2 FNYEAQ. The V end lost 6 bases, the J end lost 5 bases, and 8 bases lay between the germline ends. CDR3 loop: CASSKGDNEQFF. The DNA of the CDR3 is TGTGCCAGCAGTAAGGGTGACAATGAGCAGTTCTTC.

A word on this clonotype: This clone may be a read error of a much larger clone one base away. This CDR3 is CASSLVRQGLTQPQHF. The CDR3 DNA reads TGTGCCAGCAGCTTAGTTCGACAGGGACTCACGCAGCCCCAGCATTTT. The gene calls are TRBV7-8 and TRBJ1-5; 7 positions agree with TRBD1. Germline loops: CDR1 SGHVS, CDR2 FQNEAQ. Trimming took 1 base from V and 7 from J; bases not matched to a gene: 10. The CDR3 sequence is 16 residues long.

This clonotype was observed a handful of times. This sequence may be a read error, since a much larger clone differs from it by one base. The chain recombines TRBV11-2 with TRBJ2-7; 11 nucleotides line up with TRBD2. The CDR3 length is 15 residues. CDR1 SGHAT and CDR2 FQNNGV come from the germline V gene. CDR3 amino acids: CACSLLAGVSYEQYF. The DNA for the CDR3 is TGTGCCTGCAGCTTACTAGCGGGAGTCTCCTACGAGCAGTACTTC.

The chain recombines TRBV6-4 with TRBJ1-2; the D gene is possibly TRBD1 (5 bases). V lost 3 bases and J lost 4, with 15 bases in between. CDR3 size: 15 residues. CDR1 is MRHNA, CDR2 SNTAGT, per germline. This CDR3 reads CASSEGQDYPYGYTF. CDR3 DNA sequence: TGTGCCAGCAGTGAAGGACAAGATTATCCCTATGGCTACACCTTC.

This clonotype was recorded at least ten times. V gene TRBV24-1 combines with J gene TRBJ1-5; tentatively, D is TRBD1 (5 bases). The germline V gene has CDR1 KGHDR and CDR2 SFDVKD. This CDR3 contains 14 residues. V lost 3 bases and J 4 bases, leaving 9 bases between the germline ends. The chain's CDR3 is CATSDPGSNQPQHF. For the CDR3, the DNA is TGTGCCACCAGTGATCCAGGGTCAAATCAGCCCCAGCATTTT.